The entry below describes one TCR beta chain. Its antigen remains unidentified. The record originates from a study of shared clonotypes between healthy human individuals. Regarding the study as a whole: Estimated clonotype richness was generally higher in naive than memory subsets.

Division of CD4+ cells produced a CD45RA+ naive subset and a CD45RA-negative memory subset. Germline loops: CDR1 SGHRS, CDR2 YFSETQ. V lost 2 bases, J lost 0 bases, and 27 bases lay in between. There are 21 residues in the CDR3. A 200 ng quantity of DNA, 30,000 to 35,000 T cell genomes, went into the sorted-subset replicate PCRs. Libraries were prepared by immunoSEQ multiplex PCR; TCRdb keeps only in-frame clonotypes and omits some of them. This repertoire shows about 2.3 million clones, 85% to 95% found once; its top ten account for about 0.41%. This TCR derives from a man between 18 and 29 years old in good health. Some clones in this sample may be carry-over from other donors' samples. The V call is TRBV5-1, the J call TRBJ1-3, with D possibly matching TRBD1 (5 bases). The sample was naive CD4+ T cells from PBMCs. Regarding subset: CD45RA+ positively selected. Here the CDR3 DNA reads TGCGCCAGCAGCTTCTTTCCGATCCTAGCGACAGTCGGCGCCTCTGGAAACACCATATATTTT. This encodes CASSFFPILATVGASGNTIYF.